This T cell receptor beta chain stems from a study of radiotherapy plus CTLA-4 blockade in lung cancer. Overall study: Disease control was achieved by 31% of patients, and objective responses by 18%. Study-wide results and limits: Response was reportedly best predicted by early blood T cell clone dynamics, with interferon-beta. Radiotherapy plus ipilimumab was followed by expansion in blood of tumor-derived TCR clones.

The method was immunoSEQ multiplex PCR; TCRdb's version includes in-frame clones alone and lacks a portion of them. The sample has 56,000 or so clones; 65% to 80% are singletons. As to this clone: What it binds is unknown.

This CDR3 comprises 16 residues. The germline V gene has CDR1 MNHEY and CDR2 SVGAGI. Those patients who had chemo-refractory metastatic non-small-cell lung cancer were given focal radiation along with CTLA-4 blockade through ipilimumab. Here the sequenced sample was peripheral blood, taken from a patient treated with radiotherapy plus ipilimumab. The sequence was obtained from a human donor with non-small cell lung cancer who had a partial response to radiotherapy plus ipilimumab. The chain joins TRBV6-5 to TRBJ2-5; tentatively, D is TRBD2 (5 bases). The J call could be wrong; TRBJ2-7 is a better fit for the DNA end. CDR3 residues: CASSYSYEGFRYEQYF. Written as DNA, the CDR3 is TGTGCCAGCAGTTACTCCTACGAGGGATTTCGTTACGAGCAGTACTTC.